What follows describes a single T cell receptor (beta chain). The antigen is unknown. The sample comes from a study of blood T cells in healthy people across ages. Together with a sample-barcoded 5' primer, a J-beta primer mix was included in a second PCR lasting roughly 6 to 12 cycles. Per-sample output comprised a minimum of 3 million paired-end reads containing CDR3. TCRdb itself ran the 5' RACE reads through MiXCR, one entry per CDR3 protein. The sample records around 1.5 million distinct CDR3 sequences, roughly 30% being singletons. Germline V gene sequence: CDR1 SGHVS, CDR2 FNYEAQ. V was pared by 0 bases and J by 7 bases, with 12 bases between. The CDR3 is made up of 15 amino acids. Study observations and caveats: Estimates based on one million T cells were treated as lower bounds.

The chain joins TRBV7-6 to TRBJ2-2; no firm D call. This TCR derives from a woman in her 30s in good health. Sequenced sample: blood. The CDR3 nucleotides are TGTGCCAGCAGCTTAGCGCCAGGACCTAACGGGGAGCTGTTTTTT. It yields the protein CASSLAPGPNGELFF.